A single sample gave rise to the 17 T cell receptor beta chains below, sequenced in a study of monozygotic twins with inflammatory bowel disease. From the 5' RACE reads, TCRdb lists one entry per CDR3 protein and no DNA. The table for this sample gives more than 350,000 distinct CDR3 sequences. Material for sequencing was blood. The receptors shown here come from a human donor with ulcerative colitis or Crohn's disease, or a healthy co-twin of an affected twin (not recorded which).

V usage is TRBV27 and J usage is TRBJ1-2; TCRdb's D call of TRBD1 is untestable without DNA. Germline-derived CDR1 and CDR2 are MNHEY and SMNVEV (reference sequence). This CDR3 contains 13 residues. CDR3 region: CACSLQGPYGYTF.

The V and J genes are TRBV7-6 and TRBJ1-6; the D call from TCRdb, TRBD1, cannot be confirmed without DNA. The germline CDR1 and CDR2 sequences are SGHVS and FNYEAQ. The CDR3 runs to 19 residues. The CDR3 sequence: CASSLVPGQKSSYNSPLHF.

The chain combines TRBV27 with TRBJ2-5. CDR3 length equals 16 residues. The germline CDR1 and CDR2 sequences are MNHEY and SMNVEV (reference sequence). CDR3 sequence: CASSSLRWRTEETQYF.

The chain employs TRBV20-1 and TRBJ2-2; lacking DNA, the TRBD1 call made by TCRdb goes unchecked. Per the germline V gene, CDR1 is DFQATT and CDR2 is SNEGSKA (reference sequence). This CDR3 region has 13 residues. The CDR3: CSAVGGSGGELFF.

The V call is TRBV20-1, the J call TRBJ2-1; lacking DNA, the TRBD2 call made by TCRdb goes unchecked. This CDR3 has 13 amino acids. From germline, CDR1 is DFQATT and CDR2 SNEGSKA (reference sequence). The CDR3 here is CSARSPSGMEQFF.

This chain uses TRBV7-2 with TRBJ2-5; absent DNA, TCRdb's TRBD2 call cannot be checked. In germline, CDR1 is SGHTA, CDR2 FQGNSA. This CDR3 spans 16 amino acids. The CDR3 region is CASSLALAGGQETQYF.

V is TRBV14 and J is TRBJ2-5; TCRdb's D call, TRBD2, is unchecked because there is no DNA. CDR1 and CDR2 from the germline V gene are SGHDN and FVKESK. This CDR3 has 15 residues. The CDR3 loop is CASSTVGGPRETQYF.

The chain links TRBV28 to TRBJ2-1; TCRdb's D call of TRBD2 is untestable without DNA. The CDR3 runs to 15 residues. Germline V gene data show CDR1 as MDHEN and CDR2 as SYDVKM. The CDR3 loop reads CASSSVSGRPYEQFF.

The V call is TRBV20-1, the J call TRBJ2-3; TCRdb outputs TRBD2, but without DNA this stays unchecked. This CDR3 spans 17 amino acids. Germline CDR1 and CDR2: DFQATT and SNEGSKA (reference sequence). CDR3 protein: CSARAFKGGSRADTQYF.

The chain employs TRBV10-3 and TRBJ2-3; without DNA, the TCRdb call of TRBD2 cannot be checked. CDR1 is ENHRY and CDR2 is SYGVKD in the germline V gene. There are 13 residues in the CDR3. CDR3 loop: CAIWAGVGDTQYF.

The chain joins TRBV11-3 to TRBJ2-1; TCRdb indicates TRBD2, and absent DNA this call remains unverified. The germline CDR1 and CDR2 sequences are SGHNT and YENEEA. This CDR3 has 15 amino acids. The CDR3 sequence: CASSLGTSVYNEQFF.

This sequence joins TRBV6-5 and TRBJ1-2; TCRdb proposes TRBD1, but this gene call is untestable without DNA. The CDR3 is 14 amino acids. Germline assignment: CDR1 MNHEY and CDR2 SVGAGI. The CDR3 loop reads CASSYMTGGGGYTF.

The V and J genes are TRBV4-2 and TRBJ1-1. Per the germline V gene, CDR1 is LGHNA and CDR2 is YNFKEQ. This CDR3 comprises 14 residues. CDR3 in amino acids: CASSQDLGRDIRFF.

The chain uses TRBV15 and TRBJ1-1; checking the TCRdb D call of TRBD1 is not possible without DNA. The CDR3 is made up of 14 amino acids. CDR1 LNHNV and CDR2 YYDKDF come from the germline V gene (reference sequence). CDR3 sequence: CATSGVGGNTEAFF.

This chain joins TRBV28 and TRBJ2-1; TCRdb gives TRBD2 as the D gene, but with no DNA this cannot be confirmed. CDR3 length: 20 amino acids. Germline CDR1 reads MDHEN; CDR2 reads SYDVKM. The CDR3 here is CASSTTGTSGRGFSYNEQFF.

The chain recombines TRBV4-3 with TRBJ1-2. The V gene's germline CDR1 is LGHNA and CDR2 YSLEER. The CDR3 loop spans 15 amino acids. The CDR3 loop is CASSQGLGGIYGYTF.

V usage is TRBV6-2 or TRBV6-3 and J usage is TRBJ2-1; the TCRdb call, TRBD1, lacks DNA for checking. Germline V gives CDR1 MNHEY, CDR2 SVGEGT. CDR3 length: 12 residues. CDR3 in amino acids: CASRWDRETVFF.